This TCR beta chain was retrieved from a study of blood T cell repertoires in COVID-19. Trimming pared 5 bases from V and 14 bases from J, leaving 18 bases between. This CDR3 has 13 amino acids. Germline CDR1 reads SGHAT; CDR2 reads FQNNGV. This clone was detected only a few times. Authors' methods: Reference gene primer amplification gave nucleated cell count estimates. The protocol was immunoSEQ multiplex PCR, while the TCRdb copy is restricted to in-frame clones and leaves out a portion. That table furnishes V, J and clone size, whereas the DNA furnished D and trimming. Counted here are roughly 190,000 clones, about 70% occurring once; the ten biggest clones make up about 9%.

The specimen was peripheral blood. The clonotype comes from a woman in her fifties or sixties with active or convalescent COVID-19. The chain couples TRBV11-2 to TRBJ1-4; D is possibly TRBD1 (5 bases). Written as DNA, the CDR3 is TGTGCCAGCAGCCCGCGGGACGGCGGCTGGCTGTTTTTT. The encoded protein is CASSPRDGGWLFF.